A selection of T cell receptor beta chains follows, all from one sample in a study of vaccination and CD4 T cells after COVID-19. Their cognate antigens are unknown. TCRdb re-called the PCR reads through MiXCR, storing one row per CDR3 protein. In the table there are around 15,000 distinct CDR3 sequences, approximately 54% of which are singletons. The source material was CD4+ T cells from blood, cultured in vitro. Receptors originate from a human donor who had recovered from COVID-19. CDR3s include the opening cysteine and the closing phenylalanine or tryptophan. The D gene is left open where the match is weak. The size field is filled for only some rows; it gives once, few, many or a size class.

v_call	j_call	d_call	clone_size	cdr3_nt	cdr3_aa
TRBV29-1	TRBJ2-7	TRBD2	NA	TGCAGCGTTGCCGGGACTAGAGCCTACGAGCAGTACTTC	CSVAGTRAYEQYF
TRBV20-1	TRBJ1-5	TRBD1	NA	TGCAGTGCTAGACCAGGGGGCAGTCAGCCCCAGCATTTT	CSARPGGSQPQHF
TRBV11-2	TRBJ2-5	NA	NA	TGTGCCAGCAGCTCCCTGTCGGGTCGCCAAGAGACCCAGTACTTC	CASSSLSGRQETQYF
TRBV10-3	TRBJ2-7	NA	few	TGTGCCATCAGTGCCTCAGGGGACGCGGGCTACGAGCAGTACTTC	CAISASGDAGYEQYF
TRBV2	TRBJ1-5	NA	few	TGTGCCAGCAGTGAGGGCAGGGTGGTTCAGCCCCAGCATTTT	CASSEGRVVQPQHF
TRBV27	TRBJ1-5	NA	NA	TGTGCCAGCAGTTTCGCGGGAGGTAGGCAGCCCCAGCATTTT	CASSFAGGRQPQHF
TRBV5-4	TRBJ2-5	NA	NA	TGTGCCAGCAGCTTGTTCCTAGGGGGAGAGACCCAGTACTTC	CASSLFLGGETQYF
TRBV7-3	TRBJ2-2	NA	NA	TGTGCCAGCAGCTTACTGCCAGGGGGACTAACCGGGGAGCTGTTTTTT	CASSLLPGGLTGELFF
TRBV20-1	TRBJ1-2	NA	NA	TGCAGTGCTAGAGCGTCGGACGGAATCGGCTATGGCTACACCTTC	CSARASDGIGYGYTF
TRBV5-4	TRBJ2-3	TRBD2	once	TGTGCCAGCAGAAAACTAGCGGGCACAGATACGCAGTATTTT	CASRKLAGTDTQYF
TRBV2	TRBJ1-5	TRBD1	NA	TGTGCCAGCAGTGGGGTGCCGCGACAGGGGGGTCAGCCCCAGCATTTT	CASSGVPRQGGQPQHF
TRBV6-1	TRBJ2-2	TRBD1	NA	TGTGCCAGCACTGACCGTTGGGGACAGGGGACCGGGGAGCTGTTTTTT	CASTDRWGQGTGELFF
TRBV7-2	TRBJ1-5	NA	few	TGTGCCAGCAGCTTAGCCGTAGCAGGGGGCAATCAGCCCCAGCATTTT	CASSLAVAGGNQPQHF
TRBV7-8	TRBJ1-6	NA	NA	TGTGCCAGCAGCTTAGACTTGGGAAGGGCCCTCCACTTT	CASSLDLGRALHF
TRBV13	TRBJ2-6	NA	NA	TGTGCCAGCAGCTTCAGGGCTGGGGCCAACGTCCTGACTTTC	CASSFRAGANVLTF
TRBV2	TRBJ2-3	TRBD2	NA	TGTGCCAGCAGTTCTAGCGGGGCTGGCGGCACAGATACGCAGTATTTT	CASSSSGAGGTDTQYF
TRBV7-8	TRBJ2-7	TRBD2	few	TGTGCCAGCAGCTTAGGGACTAGCGGCTTCTACGAGCAGTACTTC	CASSLGTSGFYEQYF
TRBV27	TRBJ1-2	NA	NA	TGTGCCAGCAGTTTCTGGGCAGGGGTTAACTATGGCTACACCTTC	CASSFWAGVNYGYTF
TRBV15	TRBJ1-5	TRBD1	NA	TGTGCCACCAGCAGTGGTAGGGACAGCGATAGCAATCAGCCCCAGCATTTT	CATSSGRDSDSNQPQHF
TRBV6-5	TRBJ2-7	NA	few	TGTGCCAGCAGTTACTCGGGGGGGCGCGTTTCCTACGAGCAGTACTTC	CASSYSGGRVSYEQYF
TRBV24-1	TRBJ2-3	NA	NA	TGTGCCACCAGTGATCCGGGACGGAACACAGATACGCAGTATTTT	CATSDPGRNTDTQYF
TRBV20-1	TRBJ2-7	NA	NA	TGCAGTGCGTCTCTCACGGCAGAATTACTCTACGAGCAGTACTTC	CSASLTAELLYEQYF
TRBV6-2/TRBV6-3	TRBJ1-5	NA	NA	TGTGCCAGCAGTCGTTTGCAGCAAAATCAGCCCCAGCATTTT	CASSRLQQNQPQHF
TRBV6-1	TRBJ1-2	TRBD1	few	TGTGCCAGCAGCCGCGGGACAGGGGGACGAATAGGGGGCTACACCTTC	CASSRGTGGRIGGYTF
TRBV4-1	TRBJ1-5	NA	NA	TGCGCCAGCAGCCAAGGAGTCGTGGGTCCACAGCCCCAGCATTTT	CASSQGVVGPQPQHF
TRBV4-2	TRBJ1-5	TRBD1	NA	TGTGCCAGCAGCCAAGAGTTTCAGGGGGCGTTCAATCAGCCCCAGCATTTT	CASSQEFQGAFNQPQHF
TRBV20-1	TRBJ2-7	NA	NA	TGCAGTGCTAGAGATATGAGTCGTAGCGGAGACCCCCTCGAGCAGTACTTC	CSARDMSRSGDPLEQYF
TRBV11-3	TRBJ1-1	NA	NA	TGTGCCAGCAGCCCCGGAAGGGGGAGCACCCGGGGCACTGAAGCTTTCTTT	CASSPGRGSTRGTEAFF
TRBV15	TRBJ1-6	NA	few	TGTGCCACCAGCAGAGATAGTGCCCTAGGTTCACCCCTCCACTTT	CATSRDSALGSPLHF
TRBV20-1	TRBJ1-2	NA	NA	TGCAGTGCCCCGGACGGCTTCTATGGCTACACCTTC	CSAPDGFYGYTF
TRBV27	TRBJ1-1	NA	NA	TGTGCCAGCAGTCCCTTTGTCGGGACTGAAGCTTTCTTT	CASSPFVGTEAFF
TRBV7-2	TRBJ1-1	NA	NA	TGTGCCAGCAGCTTATCAGGGGTGGGAAACACTGAAGCTTTCTTT	CASSLSGVGNTEAFF
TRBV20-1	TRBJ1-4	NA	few	TGCAGTGCTAGAGGTATTTCGGCCGGGACTGGCCCAGAACTGTTTTTT	CSARGISAGTGPELFF
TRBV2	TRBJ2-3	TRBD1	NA	TGTGCCAGCACCGACAGGGGAGGAGGGACAGATACGCAGTATTTT	CASTDRGGGTDTQYF
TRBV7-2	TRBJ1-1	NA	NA	TGTGCCAGCAGATTGAGGGGAGGGCCGAACGCTGAAGCTTTCTTT	CASRLRGGPNAEAFF
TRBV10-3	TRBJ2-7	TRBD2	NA	TGTGCCATCAGAGGACTAGCGGCCTCCTACGAGCAGTACTTC	CAIRGLAASYEQYF
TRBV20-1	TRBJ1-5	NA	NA	TGCAGTGCTAGTGGGGCCAGGGCCGGGCAGCCCCGGCATTTT	CSASGARAGQPRHF
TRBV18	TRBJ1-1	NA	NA	TGTGCCAGCTCACCTCGCGGCACCTACACTGAAGCTTTCTTT	CASSPRGTYTEAFF
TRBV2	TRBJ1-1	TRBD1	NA	TGTGCCAGCAGGAGGGACAGGGGGCCGGGTAACACTGAAGCTTTCTTT	CASRRDRGPGNTEAFF
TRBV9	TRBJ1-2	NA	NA	TGTGCCAGCGCGGGACTTTTCTATGGCTACACCTTC	CASAGLFYGYTF
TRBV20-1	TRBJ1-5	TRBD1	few	TGCAGTGCTAGAACGACAGGGTGGGGTGGTCAGCCCCAGCATTTT	CSARTTGWGGQPQHF
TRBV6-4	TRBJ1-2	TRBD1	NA	TGTGCCAGCAGTTTGCGAAGACAGGGCTATGGCTACACCTTC	CASSLRRQGYGYTF
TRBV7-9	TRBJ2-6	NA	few	TGTGCCAGCAGCTTGGGAGGGGCCAACGTCCTGACTTTC	CASSLGGANVLTF
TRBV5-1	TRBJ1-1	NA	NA	TGCGCCAGCAGCTCCTCCGGGACTGCGAACACTGAAGCTTTCTTT	CASSSSGTANTEAFF
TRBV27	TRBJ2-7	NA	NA	TGTGCCAGCAGCCGGAGGGCTCCCTCCTACGAGCAGTACTTC	CASSRRAPSYEQYF
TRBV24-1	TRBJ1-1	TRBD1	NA	TGTGCCACCAGTGATCTGGGGCCGGACAGGGAGGGCTCTGAAGCTTTCTTT	CATSDLGPDREGSEAFF
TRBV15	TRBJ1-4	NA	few	TGTGCCACCATGAGGGGAGGAACTAATGAAAAACTGTTTTTT	CATMRGGTNEKLFF
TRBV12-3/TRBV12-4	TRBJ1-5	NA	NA	TGTGCCAGCACCCAAGGGGCTAATCAGCCCCAGCATTTT	CASTQGANQPQHF
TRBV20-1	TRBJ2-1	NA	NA	TGCAGTGCTCGAAGTAGCGTGTCCTACAATGAGCAGTTCTTC	CSARSSVSYNEQFF
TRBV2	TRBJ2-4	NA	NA	TGTGCCAGCTCCCTGTCAGCCAAAAACATTCAGTACTTC	CASSLSAKNIQYF